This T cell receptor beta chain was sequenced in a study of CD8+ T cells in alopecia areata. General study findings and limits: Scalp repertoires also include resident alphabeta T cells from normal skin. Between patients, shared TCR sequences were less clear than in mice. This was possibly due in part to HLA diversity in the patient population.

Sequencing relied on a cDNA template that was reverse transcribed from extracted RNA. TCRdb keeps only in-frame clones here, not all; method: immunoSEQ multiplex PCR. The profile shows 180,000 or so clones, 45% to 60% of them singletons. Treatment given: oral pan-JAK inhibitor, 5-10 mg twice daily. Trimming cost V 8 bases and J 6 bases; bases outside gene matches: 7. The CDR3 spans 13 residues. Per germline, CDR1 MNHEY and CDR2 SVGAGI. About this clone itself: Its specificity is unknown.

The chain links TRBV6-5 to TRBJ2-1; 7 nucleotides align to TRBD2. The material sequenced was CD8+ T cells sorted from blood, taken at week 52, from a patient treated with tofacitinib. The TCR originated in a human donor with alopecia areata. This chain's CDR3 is CASGLVKGNEQFF. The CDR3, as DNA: TGTGCCAGCGGACTAGTAAAGGGCAATGAGCAGTTCTTC.